This T cell receptor beta chain was retrieved from a study of long-term antiretroviral therapy in people with HIV. Whole-study findings and limits: Controls had broader CDR3 length ranges than HIV repertoires did. Unavailable data included ART adherence, viral resistance and therapy changes (switches in treatment). Clones that expanded before ART (that is, prior to treatment) dominated the repertoire at all time points.

It was version v3.0 of the immunoSEQ assay that was run at survey level. Repertoires were generated with immunoSEQ multiplex PCR, while TCRdb's copy carries only in-frame clones and drops some. The repertoire holds about 24,000 clones, 84% seen once, with more than 2% in the top ten. Comments on this clone: Antigen unknown.

This CDR3 region has 11 residues. V dropped 1 base and J dropped 5 bases, with 5 bases sitting between them. CDR1 and CDR2 (germline): DFQATT, SNEGSKA (reference sequence). The J gene is TRBJ2-5, the V gene TRBV20-1; the D gene could be TRBD1 or TRBD2 (5 bases each). The TCR sequence derives from a man in his forties or fifties with HIV. The sequences come from unsorted PBMCs, collected 3 years after starting antiretroviral therapy. CDR3 in DNA: TGCAGTGCTAGAGGGGGGGAGACCCAGTACTTC. Its translation is CSARGGETQYF.